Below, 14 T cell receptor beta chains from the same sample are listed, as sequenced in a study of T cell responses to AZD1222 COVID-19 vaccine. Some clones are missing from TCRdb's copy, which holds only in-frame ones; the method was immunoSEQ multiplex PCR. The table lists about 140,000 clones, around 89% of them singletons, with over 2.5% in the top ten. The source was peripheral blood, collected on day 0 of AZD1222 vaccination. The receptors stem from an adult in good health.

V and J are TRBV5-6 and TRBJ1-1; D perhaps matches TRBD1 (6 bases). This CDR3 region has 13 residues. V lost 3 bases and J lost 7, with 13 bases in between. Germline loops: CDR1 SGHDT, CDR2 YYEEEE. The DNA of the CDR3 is TGTGCCAGCAGCTACGGGGGCGGGTTTGAAGCTTTCTTT. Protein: CASSYGGGFEAFF.

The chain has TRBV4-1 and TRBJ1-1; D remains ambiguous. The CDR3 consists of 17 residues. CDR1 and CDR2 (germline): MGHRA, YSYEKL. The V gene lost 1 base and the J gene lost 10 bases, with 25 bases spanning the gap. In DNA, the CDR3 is TGCGCCAGCAGCCAAGTTTGGGGAACCCCCGCCGACAACGGAGCTTTCTTT. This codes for CASSQVWGTPADNGAFF.

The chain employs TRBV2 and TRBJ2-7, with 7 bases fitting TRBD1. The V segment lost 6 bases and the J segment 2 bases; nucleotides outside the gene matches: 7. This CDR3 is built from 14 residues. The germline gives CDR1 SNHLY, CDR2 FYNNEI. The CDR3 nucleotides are TGTGCCAGCAGGGTGGACAGGCCCACCTACGAGCAGTACTTC. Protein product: CASRVDRPTYEQYF.

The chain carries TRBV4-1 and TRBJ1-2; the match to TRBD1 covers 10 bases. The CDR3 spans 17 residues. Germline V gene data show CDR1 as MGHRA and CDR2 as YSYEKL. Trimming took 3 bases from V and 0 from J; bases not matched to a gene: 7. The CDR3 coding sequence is TGCGCCAGCAGCCACCGGACAGGGGGACCCTCTAACTATGGCTACACCTTC. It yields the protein CASSHRTGGPSNYGYTF.

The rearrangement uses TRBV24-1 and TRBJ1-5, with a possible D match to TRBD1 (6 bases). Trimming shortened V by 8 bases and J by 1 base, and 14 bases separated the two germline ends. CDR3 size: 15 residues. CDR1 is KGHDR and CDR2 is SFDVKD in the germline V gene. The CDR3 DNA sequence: TGTGCCACCACGCTAAACAGGGAAAGCAATCAGCCCCAGCATTTT. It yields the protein CATTLNRESNQPQHF.

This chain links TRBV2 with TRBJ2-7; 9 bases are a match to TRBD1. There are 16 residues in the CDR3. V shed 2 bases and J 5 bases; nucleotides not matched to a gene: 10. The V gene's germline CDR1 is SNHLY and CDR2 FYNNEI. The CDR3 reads CASSETSGQGLNEQYF. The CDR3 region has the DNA TGTGCCAGCAGTGAAACCTCGGGACAGGGTCTCAACGAGCAGTACTTC.

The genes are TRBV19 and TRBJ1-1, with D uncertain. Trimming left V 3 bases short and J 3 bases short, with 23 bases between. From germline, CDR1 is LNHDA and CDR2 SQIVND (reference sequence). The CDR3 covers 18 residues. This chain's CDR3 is CASSMGLRSAQPDTEAFF. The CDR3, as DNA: TGTGCCAGTAGTATGGGCTTAAGGTCAGCCCAACCTGACACTGAAGCTTTCTTT.

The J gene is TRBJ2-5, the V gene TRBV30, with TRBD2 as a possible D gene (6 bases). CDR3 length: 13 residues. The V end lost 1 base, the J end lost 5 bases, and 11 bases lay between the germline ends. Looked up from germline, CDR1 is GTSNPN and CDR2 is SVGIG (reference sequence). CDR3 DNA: TGTGCCTGGAGTGGACTAGTGAGGGAGACCCAGTACTTC. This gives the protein CAWSGLVRETQYF.

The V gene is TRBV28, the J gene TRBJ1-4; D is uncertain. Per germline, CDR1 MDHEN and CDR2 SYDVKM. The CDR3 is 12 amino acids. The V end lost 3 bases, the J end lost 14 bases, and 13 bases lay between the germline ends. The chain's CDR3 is CASSLVGESLFF. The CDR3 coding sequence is TGTGCCAGCAGTTTGGTCGGGGAGAGTCTGTTTTTT.

The CDR3 DNA sequence: TGCAGTGCCAGACGATCAGATACGCAGTATTTT. Translation: CSARRSDTQYF. This chain uses TRBV20-1 with TRBJ2-3; D ambiguous. The CDR3 covers 11 residues. Germline V lookup: CDR1 DFQATT, CDR2 SNEGSKA (reference sequence). Trimming pared 6 bases from V and 4 bases from J, leaving 8 bases between.

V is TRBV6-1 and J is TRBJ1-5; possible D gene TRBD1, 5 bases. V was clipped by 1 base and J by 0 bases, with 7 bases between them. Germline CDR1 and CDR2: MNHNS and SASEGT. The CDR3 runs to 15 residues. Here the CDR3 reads CASSEVGGSNQPQHF. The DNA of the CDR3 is TGTGCCAGCAGTGAAGTGGGGGGTAGCAATCAGCCCCAGCATTTT.

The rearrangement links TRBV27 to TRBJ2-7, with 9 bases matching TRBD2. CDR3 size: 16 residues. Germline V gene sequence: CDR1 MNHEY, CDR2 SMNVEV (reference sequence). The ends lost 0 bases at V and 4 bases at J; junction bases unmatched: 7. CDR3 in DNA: TGTGCCAGCAGTTTATCTTTCAGCGGGAGGACTTACGAGCAGTACTTC. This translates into CASSLSFSGRTYEQYF.

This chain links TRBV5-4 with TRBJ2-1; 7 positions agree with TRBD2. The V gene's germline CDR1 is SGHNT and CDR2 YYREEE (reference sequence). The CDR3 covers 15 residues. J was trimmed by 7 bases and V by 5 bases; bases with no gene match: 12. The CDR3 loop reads CASSQTTSSWNEQFF. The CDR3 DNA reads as TGTGCCAGCAGTCAAACGACTAGCTCCTGGAATGAGCAGTTCTTC.

CDR3 DNA: TGTGCCAGCAGCCAAGTCTGGACGGCCTATAATTCACCCCTCCACTTT. As protein: CASSQVWTAYNSPLHF. The chain recombines TRBV3-1 (or the pseudogene TRBV3-2) with TRBJ1-6, with D unclear. The CDR3 covers 16 residues. CDR1 LGHDT and CDR2 YNNKEL come from the germline V gene (reference sequence). Trimming removed 1 base at V and 2 bases at J, with 9 bases between.